The present entry profiles one TCR beta chain with its context. This specimen belongs to a study of T cell responses to AZD1222 COVID-19 vaccine. Assay: immunoSEQ multiplex PCR; the TCRdb copy retains only in-frame clones and omits some. The sample includes more than 150,000 clones, 94% of them seen just once. The sequencing here drew on peripheral blood, taken 28 days after the second AZD1222 dose. This receptor was identified in an adult who received the AZD1222 COVID-19 vaccine.

CDR3 sequence reads: CASSQDSGGANEQFF. The CDR3 DNA reads as TGTGCCAGCAGCCAAGATAGCGGGGGGGCCAATGAGCAGTTCTTC. V is TRBV4-2 and J is TRBJ2-1; the match to TRBD2 covers 11 bases. CDR1 LGHNA and CDR2 YNFKEQ come from the germline V gene. Germline trimming cut 0 bases from V and 6 bases from J; bases unmatched to any gene: 1. The CDR3 is 15 amino acids.